This T cell receptor (beta chain) emerged from a study of cytomegalovirus exposure and HLA in healthy donors. The assay was immunoSEQ multiplex PCR, and TCRdb's table has in-frame clones only and misses some. The data contain about 160,000 clones, 85% of them singletons. With 0 bases removed from V and 3 bases from J, the gap between germline ends came to 10 bases. This CDR3 region has 15 residues. Germline CDR1 reads SNHLY; CDR2 reads FYNNEI. The sample taken for sequencing was PBMCs. The TCR originated in a man aged 30-40 years in good health and CMV-seropositive. J is TRBJ2-3 and V is TRBV2; D not certain. CDR3 loop: CASSEAVLLTDTQYF. The CDR3 DNA reads as TGTGCCAGCAGTGAAGCGGTGCTACTGACAGATACGCAGTATTTT.